The 5 T cell receptor beta chains reported below all come from one sample, sequenced in a study of Graves' ophthalmopathy and Graves' hyperthyroidism. RNA transcripts yielded amplified TCR beta CDR3 regions. The workflow started with a first-round RT-PCR run with HTBI primers and then moved on to a second-round multiplex PCR. One entry per CDR3 protein, called by TCRdb with MiXCR from the multiplex PCR reads. The table records fewer than 350,000 distinct CDR3 sequences, 15% to 20% of them present only once. Specimen: peripheral blood. Source of these receptors: an adult man with Graves' ophthalmopathy.

At least ten counts were recorded for this clonotype. Here the CDR3 reads CASSPGPGGTEAFF. CDR3 DNA: TGCGCCAGCAGCCCTGGACCGGGTGGTACTGAAGCTTTCTTT. The V gene is TRBV5-1, the J gene TRBJ1-1; D gene unclear. Germline V gene sequence: CDR1 SGHRS, CDR2 YFSETQ. The CDR3 is 14 residues long. The V gene lost 4 bases and the J gene lost 5 bases, with 15 bases spanning the gap.

In its sample, this clonotype was seen many times. The genes are TRBV10-3 and TRBJ2-5, with 12 bases matching TRBD2. Per germline, CDR1 ENHRY and CDR2 SYGVKD. The CDR3 covers 15 residues. V gave up 7 bases and J gave up 0 bases; unmatched junction bases: 3. CDR3 DNA sequence: TGTGCCATCAAAAGGACTAGCGGGGACCAAGAGACCCAGTACTTC. Translation gives CAIKRTSGDQETQYF.

This clonotype has a count of ten or more. This chain uses TRBV5-1 with TRBJ2-5, with 9 bases fitting TRBD1. The V gene end was trimmed by 0 bases and the J gene end by 4 bases; junction bases not matched to a gene: 4. CDR1 SGHRS and CDR2 YFSETQ come from the germline V gene. There are 15 residues in the CDR3. The CDR3 DNA follows: TGCGCCAGCAGCTTGGGGGACAGGGATATAGAGACCCAGTACTTC. Encoded protein: CASSLGDRDIETQYF.

In its sample, this clonotype was seen many times. The chain links TRBV7-8 to TRBJ1-3; D call uncertain. The CDR3 is 15 amino acids. Germline assignment: CDR1 SGHVS and CDR2 FQNEAQ. Trimming removed 5 bases at V and 0 bases at J, with 11 bases between. CDR3 nucleotide sequence: TGTGCCAGCAGCCCTCGACGGAACTCTGGAAACACCATATATTTT. It translates to CASSPRRNSGNTIYF.

About this clonotype itself: A much more abundant neighbour one base away suggests this may be a read error. The rearrangement uses TRBV19 and TRBJ2-5; the match to TRBD1 covers 8 bases. The trim removed 6 bases at V and 6 bases at J, leaving 12 bases unmatched. Per germline, CDR1 LNHDA and CDR2 SQIVND (reference sequence). This CDR3 comprises 15 residues. The CDR3: CASREDREIDKTQYF. As DNA, the CDR3 is TGTGCCAGTAGGGAGGACAGGGAAATCGACAAGACCCAGTACTTC.